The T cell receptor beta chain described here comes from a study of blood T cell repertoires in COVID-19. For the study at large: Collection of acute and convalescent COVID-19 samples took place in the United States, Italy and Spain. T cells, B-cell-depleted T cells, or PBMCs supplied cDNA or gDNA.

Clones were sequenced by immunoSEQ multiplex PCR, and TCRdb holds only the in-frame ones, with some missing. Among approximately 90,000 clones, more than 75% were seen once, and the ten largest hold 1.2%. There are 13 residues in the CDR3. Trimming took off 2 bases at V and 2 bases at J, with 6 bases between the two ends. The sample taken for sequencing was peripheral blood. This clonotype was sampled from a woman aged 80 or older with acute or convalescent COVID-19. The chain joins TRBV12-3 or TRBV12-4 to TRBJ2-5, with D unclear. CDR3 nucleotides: TGTGCCAGCAGTTTAAAGCATCAAGAGACCCAGTACTTC. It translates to CASSLKHQETQYF.